These T cell receptor beta chains were read from a single sample in a study of blood T cell repertoires in COVID-19. The protocol was immunoSEQ multiplex PCR, while the TCRdb copy is restricted to in-frame clones and leaves out a portion. The sample consists of around 260,000 clones, 88% of them appearing once. Sequenced input: peripheral blood. All receptors derive from a human donor in a cohort sampled during active COVID-19. Each CDR3 is given with its conserved first and last residue. D genes are given only for firm matches. Clone size, where shown, is once, few, many, or a class for clones that have expanded.

>.|TRBJ2-7|.|TRBV7-2
CASSFSGVGPYEQYF
TGTGCCAGCAGCTTTTCGGGGGTAGGCCCCTACGAGCAGTACTTC
>.|TRBJ1-3|.|TRBV7-7
CASSLRGESVDTIYF
TGTGCCAGCAGCTTACGTGGGGAGAGTGTAGACACCATATATTTT
>once|TRBJ1-4|.|TRBV30
CAWSVLSGLNEKLFF
TGTGCCTGGAGTGTACTCTCAGGGTTGAATGAAAAACTGTTTTTT
>.|TRBJ1-2|.|TRBV6-1
CASSEASRQLYGYTF
TGTGCCAGCAGTGAAGCCTCGAGGCAACTCTATGGCTACACCTTC
>.|TRBJ1-1|.|TRBV5-1
CASSWWTDNTEAFF
TGCGCCAGCAGCTGGTGGACAGACAACACTGAAGCTTTCTTT
>.|TRBJ1-3|TRBD1|TRBV7-2
CASSPRDRGSGNTIYF
TGTGCCAGCAGCCCTCGGGACAGGGGGTCTGGAAACACCATATATTTT
>.|TRBJ2-1|TRBD2|TRBV6-5
CAMTSGGYNEQFF
TGTGCCATGACTAGCGGGGGCTACAATGAGCAGTTCTTC
>.|TRBJ1-2|.|TRBV5-4
CASSSPLTTGGYGYTF
TGTGCCAGCAGCTCCCCCCTCACCACCGGAGGGTATGGCTACACCTTC
>.|TRBJ2-7|TRBD1|TRBV10-3
CAISETTGGTYEQYF
TGTGCCATCAGTGAAACGACAGGGGGCACCTACGAGCAGTACTTC
>.|TRBJ2-5|.|TRBV9
CASSPGRGNQETQYF
TGTGCCAGCAGCCCTGGGAGGGGGAACCAAGAGACCCAGTACTTC
>.|TRBJ2-1|TRBD2|TRBV10-3
CAIRGTSEGNEQFF
TGTGCCATCAGAGGGACTAGCGAGGGGAATGAGCAGTTCTTC
>.|TRBJ2-7|.|TRBV7-2
CASSPSSHRAYEQYF
TGTGCCAGCAGCCCCTCCTCGCACAGGGCTTACGAGCAGTACTTC
>.|TRBJ1-1|.|TRBV6-1
CASSEANTEAFF
TGTGCCAGCAGTGAGGCGAACACTGAAGCTTTCTTT
>.|TRBJ1-3|.|TRBV7-8
CASSLQAHTGNTIYF
TGTGCCAGCAGCTTACAGGCTCACACTGGAAACACCATATATTTT
>few|TRBJ1-5|.|TRBV27
CASSGAPLDQPQHF
TGTGCCAGCAGTGGTGCGCCCTTGGATCAGCCCCAGCATTTT
>.|TRBJ2-7|.|TRBV12-3/TRBV12-4
CASSLQDEQYF
TGTGCCAGCAGTTTACAGGACGAGCAGTACTTC
>.|TRBJ1-1|.|TRBV29-1
CSVSGHHEAFF
TGCAGCGTTTCCGGACACCATGAAGCTTTCTTT